Listed below are T cell receptor beta chains from one sample, sequenced in a study of response to subunit inactivated influenza vaccine. MiXCR, applied by TCRdb to the RT-PCR reads, yields one record per CDR3 protein. The sample has about 650,000 distinct CDR3 sequences, about a sixth seen once; the top ten hold more than 9%. The source material was PBMCs from blood, sampled about 11 days after vaccination. The receptors were gathered from a man in his forties or fifties who received an inactivated influenza vaccine. Both conserved end residues are part of each CDR3. A D gene is named only where the DNA matches it firmly. Size is stated for part of the rows, as once, few or many counts, or as a class when the clone is expanded.

>NA|TRBD2|TRBJ2-1|TRBV6-2/TRBV6-3
CASSQTASGRRPNEQFF
TGTGCCAGCAGCCAAACCGCTAGCGGGAGGAGGCCCAATGAGCAGTTCTTC
>NA|NA|TRBJ1-2|TRBV7-8
CASSLEHQGENTF
TGTGCCAGCAGCCTTGAACATCAGGGAGAAAACACCTTC
>few|NA|TRBJ1-4|TRBV20-1
CSAARRSEKLFF
TGCAGTGCTGCCAGACGCTCCGAAAAACTGTTTTTT
>few|NA|TRBJ2-7|TRBV2
CASTPEAVRDYEQYF
TGTGCCAGCACCCCCGAGGCGGTCCGGGACTACGAGCAGTACTTC
>many|TRBD1|TRBJ2-7|TRBV5-1
CASSSGGQGYEQYF
TGCGCCAGCAGCTCGGGGGGACAGGGGTACGAGCAGTACTTC
>few|NA|TRBJ2-3|TRBV9
CASSVTTSRADTQYF
TGTGCCAGCAGCGTAACGACTTCGAGGGCAGATACGCAGTATTTT
>NA|NA|TRBJ1-5|TRBV6-1
CASSDRNRLDQPQHF
TGTGCCAGCAGTGACAGGAACCGCCTAGACCAGCCCCAGCATTTT
>many|NA|TRBJ1-5|TRBV18
CASSLQENQPQHF
TGTGCCAGCTCACTCCAGGAAAATCAGCCCCAGCATTTT
>few|NA|TRBJ2-5|TRBV10-3
CAISESTETQYF
TGTGCCATCAGTGAGTCGACGGAGACCCAGTACTTC
>many|NA|TRBJ2-7|TRBV3-1
CASSQVGLSSYEQYF
TGTGCCAGCAGCCAGGTGGGACTGTCGTCCTACGAGCAGTACTTC